This T cell receptor (beta chain) came from a study of cytomegalovirus exposure and HLA in healthy donors. Study-wide findings and caveats: The authors later linked a missense DCLRE1C variant to TCR beta V- and J-gene trimming. For most TCR beta V segments, an earlier analysis put the productive rate at about 90% or about 30% of the time.

PCR amplification relied on 60 Vbeta primers (plus 13 Jbeta primers). Generated by immunoSEQ multiplex PCR, the TCRdb table keeps only in-frame clones and is missing some. The profile covers 95,000 to 110,000 clones, with about 84% appearing a single time and approximately 2.1% taken by the ten largest. Regarding this clone: The target antigen is unknown.

There are 15 residues in the CDR3. After removal of 2 bases from V and 7 bases from J, the junction contained 7 bases not matched to a gene. Germline lookup yields CDR1 SGHVS and CDR2 FNYEAQ. This chain links TRBV7-6 with TRBJ1-2, with 10 bases that match TRBD1. Sequenced sample: PBMCs. This TCR was recovered from a man in his thirties or forties in good health and CMV-seronegative. The CDR3 protein is CASSLTIGQGGGYTF. DNA of the CDR3: TGTGCCAGCAGCTTAACGATTGGACAGGGGGGTGGCTACACCTTC.